One TCR beta chain is described in this entry. This sample was taken from a study of OX40 agonist ivuxolimab in advanced cancers. Turning to the study itself: A diagnosis of hepatocellular carcinoma, melanoma, renal cell or head and neck cancer was present in dose-escalation patients.

Looked up from germline, CDR1 is SGHAT and CDR2 is FQNNGV. This CDR3 is built from 16 residues. V shed 1 base, J shed 1 base, and the junction held 6 bases outside the gene matches. Data came from immunoSEQ multiplex PCR; TCRdb stores just in-frame clones and leaves some out. The sample shows some 45,000 clones, around 92% of them seen only once. V and J are TRBV11-2 and TRBJ1-1, with 7 positions matching TRBD1. This clonotype was sampled from an adult with an advanced solid tumor such as melanoma, head and neck, liver or kidney cancer. The material sequenced was CD4+ or CD8+ T cells sorted from blood, taken in a trial of the OX40 agonist ivuxolimab. The CDR3, as DNA: TGTGCCAGCAGCTTAGGACACAGGGGCCCGAACACTGAAGCTTTCTTT. It encodes CASSLGHRGPNTEAFF.